These T cell receptor beta chains were read from a single sample in a study of long-term antiretroviral therapy in people with HIV. Clones were sequenced by immunoSEQ multiplex PCR, and TCRdb holds only the in-frame ones, with some missing. The repertoire includes 30,000 or so clones, roughly 90% of them detected once, and roughly 4.1% sits in the top ten. Sequenced material: unsorted PBMCs, taken 0.5 years after starting antiretroviral therapy. These TCRs come from a woman aged 18-30 years with HIV. Both conserved end residues are part of each CDR3. D genes are given only for firm matches. The size of a clone is reported for some rows only, either as once, few or many, or as a class for expanded clones.

-	TRBV18	TRBD1	TRBJ2-1	CASSLRQGGVSNEQFF	TGTGCCAGCTCACTTCGACAGGGGGGTGTTTCCAATGAGCAGTTCTTC
once	TRBV21-1	-	TRBJ2-1	CASSSSGSRGNEQFF	TGTGCCAGCAGCTCTAGCGGGAGTCGGGGCAATGAGCAGTTCTTC
-	TRBV7-9	-	TRBJ2-7	CASSAPTKAYEQYF	TGTGCCAGCAGCGCACCGACTAAAGCCTACGAGCAGTACTTC
once	TRBV4-3	TRBD1	TRBJ2-7	CASSQEGTGTYEQYF	TGCGCCAGCAGCCAAGAGGGGACAGGGACCTACGAGCAGTACTTC
-	TRBV27	TRBD2	TRBJ2-1	CASSLSPAGGNEQFF	TGTGCCAGCAGTTTATCCCCGGCGGGAGGCAATGAGCAGTTCTTC
-	TRBV5-1	TRBD2	TRBJ2-7	CASSPNPSGSSYEQYF	TGCGCCAGCAGCCCGAACCCTAGCGGGAGCTCCTACGAGCAGTACTTC
once	TRBV5-1	-	TRBJ1-1	CASAGNTEAFF	TGCGCCAGCGCGGGAAACACTGAAGCTTTCTTT
-	TRBV5-8	TRBD2	TRBJ2-1	CASSLTGGPYNEQFF	TGTGCCAGCAGCTTGACGGGAGGGCCTTACAATGAGCAGTTCTTC
-	TRBV7-9	TRBD2	TRBJ2-1	CASSQSGSAYNEQFF	TGTGCCAGCAGCCAAAGCGGGAGTGCCTACAATGAGCAGTTCTTC
once	TRBV7-2	TRBD1	TRBJ2-5	CASSYRTGFAQETQYF	TGTGCCAGCAGCTATCGGACAGGATTCGCACAAGAGACCCAGTACTTC
-	TRBV4-1	TRBD2	TRBJ2-1	CASSQRREGRDEQFF	TGCGCCAGCAGCCAGAGGCGGGAGGGCCGCGATGAGCAGTTCTTC
-	TRBV7-2	-	TRBJ1-4	CASSPTGVGEKLFF	TGTGCCAGCAGCCCCACAGGAGTCGGGGAAAAACTGTTTTTT
-	TRBV28	-	TRBJ2-7	CASSLGGREQYF	TGTGCCAGCAGTTTGGGGGGTCGCGAGCAGTACTTC
-	TRBV18	TRBD1	TRBJ2-2	CASSRNRDRGSGELFF	TGTGCCAGCTCACGTAACCGGGACAGGGGCTCCGGGGAGCTGTTTTTT
once	TRBV5-1	-	TRBJ1-1	CASSLEFNRMNTEAFF	TGCGCCAGCAGCTTGGAATTCAACAGGATGAACACTGAAGCTTTCTTT
-	TRBV7-2	-	TRBJ2-7	CASGRQAGDYEQYF	TGTGCCAGCGGGAGACAGGCCGGCGACTACGAGCAGTACTTC
-	TRBV7-3	TRBD2	TRBJ2-1	CASSLGLADYNEQFF	TGTGCCAGCAGCTTGGGACTAGCAGATTACAATGAGCAGTTCTTC
-	TRBV19	TRBD1	TRBJ2-7	CASSRRTGVRNEQYF	TGTGCCAGTAGTAGGAGGACAGGGGTAAGAAACGAGCAGTACTTC
-	TRBV21-1	-	TRBJ2-1	CASSKVVTYNEQFF	TGTGCCAGCAGCAAAGTCGTGACCTACAATGAGCAGTTCTTC
-	TRBV11-2	TRBD1	TRBJ1-5	CASSLGTGGVRQPQHF	TGTGCCAGCAGCTTAGGGACAGGGGGCGTAAGACAGCCCCAGCATTTT
-	TRBV7-9	-	TRBJ2-2	CASSPDQIGDTGELFF	TGTGCCAGCAGCCCGGACCAGATTGGGGACACCGGGGAGCTGTTTTTT
-	TRBV6-4	TRBD2	TRBJ2-1	CASSDSGTSGINEQFF	TGTGCCAGCAGTGACTCAGGGACTAGCGGGATCAATGAGCAGTTCTTC
-	TRBV28	-	TRBJ1-6	CASTLGQGNSPLHF	TGTGCCAGCACCCTCGGCCAGGGAAATTCACCCCTCCACTTT
-	TRBV7-8	-	TRBJ2-7	CASSLGAGHYEQYF	TGTGCCAGCAGCTTAGGTGCGGGGCATTACGAGCAGTACTTC
-	TRBV15	TRBD1	TRBJ2-7	CATSRDGTGANEQYF	TGTGCCACCAGCAGAGATGGGACAGGGGCCAACGAGCAGTACTTC
-	TRBV2	TRBD2	TRBJ2-1	CATETSGSVDEQFF	TGTGCCACCGAAACTAGCGGGAGTGTTGATGAGCAGTTCTTC
-	TRBV5-1	TRBD2	TRBJ2-3	CASSFRGRGTDTQYF	TGCGCCAGCAGCTTCCGCGGGAGGGGCACAGATACGCAGTATTTT
-	TRBV19	TRBD1	TRBJ2-4	CASSDRAFAKNIQYF	TGTGCCAGTTCTGACAGGGCGTTCGCCAAAAACATTCAGTACTTC
few	TRBV11-2	TRBD2	TRBJ2-7	CASSFPRASGRRIYEQYF	TGTGCCAGCAGCTTCCCGAGGGCTAGCGGGAGAAGAATCTACGAGCAGTACTTC
few	TRBV7-9	TRBD1	TRBJ1-2	CASSPTHGTVNGYTF	TGTGCCAGCAGCCCAACCCACGGGACAGTCAATGGCTACACCTTC
-	TRBV7-2	-	TRBJ1-1	CASSFGYPTEAFF	TGTGCCAGCAGCTTCGGGTATCCCACTGAAGCTTTCTTT
-	TRBV12-5	-	TRBJ2-3	CASGLAKTGITTDTQYF	TGTGCTAGTGGTTTGGCCAAAACCGGGATCACCACAGATACGCAGTATTTT
-	TRBV14	-	TRBJ2-5	CASSQAPEIGTQYF	TGTGCCAGCAGCCAAGCGCCAGAGATAGGGACCCAGTACTTC
-	TRBV6-6	TRBD2	TRBJ2-7	CASSSQTSGRVEQYF	TGTGCCAGCAGTTCCCAGACTAGCGGGAGGGTCGAGCAGTACTTC
-	TRBV29-1	TRBD1	TRBJ1-6	CSARTGGSNSPLHF	TGCAGCGCAAGGACAGGGGGCTCTAATTCACCCCTCCACTTT
-	TRBV28	TRBD1	TRBJ1-2	CASRRGTAEPLNYGYTF	TGTGCCAGCAGGCGAGGGACAGCGGAACCCTTGAACTATGGCTACACCTTC
few	TRBV9	-	TRBJ2-7	CASSVVDSGIYEQYF	TGTGCCAGCAGCGTAGTAGATAGCGGCATCTACGAGCAGTACTTC
-	TRBV5-4	TRBD2	TRBJ2-7	CASSLGGSSYEQYF	TGTGCCAGCAGCTTGGGCGGGAGCTCCTACGAGCAGTACTTC
-	TRBV27	-	TRBJ2-1	CASSSTPNWLFQFF	TGTGCCAGCAGTTCTACCCCAAACTGGTTATTCCAGTTCTTC
-	TRBV5-4	-	TRBJ2-1	CASNLGLSRGNEQFF	TGTGCCAGCAACCTGGGACTCTCCCGGGGAAATGAGCAGTTCTTC
-	TRBV6-1	TRBD2	TRBJ2-1	CASSAAGGALGDNEQFF	TGTGCCAGCAGTGCGGCGGGAGGGGCCCTAGGGGACAATGAGCAGTTCTTC
-	TRBV6-6	-	TRBJ2-7	CASSYSGKSYEQYF	TGTGCCAGCAGTTATTCCGGGAAATCCTACGAGCAGTACTTC
-	TRBV5-8	-	TRBJ2-1	CASSLGGGAYYNEQFF	TGTGCCAGCAGCTTGGGTGGCGGGGCGTACTACAATGAGCAGTTCTTC
-	TRBV7-3	TRBD1	TRBJ2-2	CASSLYRGDTGELFF	TGTGCCAGCAGCTTGTACAGGGGGGACACCGGGGAGCTGTTTTTT
-	TRBV5-1	-	TRBJ2-7	CASSLDPGTYEQYF	TGCGCCAGCAGCTTGGATCCGGGAACCTACGAGCAGTACTTC
-	TRBV5-6	-	TRBJ2-7	CASSWGPSPGVYEQYF	TGTGCCAGCAGCTGGGGACCGTCCCCCGGGGTCTACGAGCAGTACTTC
-	TRBV19	-	TRBJ1-2	CASRAREINYGYTF	TGTGCCAGTAGGGCCCGGGAGATTAACTATGGCTACACCTTC
-	TRBV28	-	TRBJ2-2	CASRKVWRRTGELFF	TGTGCCAGCAGGAAAGTCTGGCGACGAACCGGGGAGCTGTTTTTT
-	TRBV19	-	TRBJ2-2	CASSIDWTTTGELFF	TGTGCCAGTAGTATAGATTGGACTACCACCGGGGAGCTGTTTTTT
few	TRBV5-6	-	TRBJ2-7	CASSLEVGDEQYF	TGTGCCAGCAGCTTGGAGGTCGGGGACGAGCAGTACTTC
-	TRBV7-3	TRBD2	TRBJ2-1	CASSFGLAGGNEQFF	TGTGCCAGCAGCTTCGGACTAGCGGGGGGGAATGAGCAGTTCTTC
-	TRBV28	-	TRBJ1-5	CASSLYQGGRQPQHF	TGTGCCAGCAGTTTATACCAGGGCGGGAGGCAGCCCCAGCATTTT
-	TRBV18	-	TRBJ2-7	CASSPKTSGHYEQYF	TGTGCCAGCTCACCAAAAACCTCGGGCCACTACGAGCAGTACTTC
-	TRBV5-1	-	TRBJ2-7	CASSLIGAGSYEQYF	TGCGCCAGCAGCTTGATTGGGGCCGGCTCCTACGAGCAGTACTTC